This T cell receptor (beta chain) was recovered during a study of blood T cell repertoires in COVID-19. For the study at large: Spain, Italy and the United States supplied samples that represented acute and convalescent COVID-19.

The CDR3 extends over 18 amino acids. Germline CDR1 reads KGHDR; CDR2 reads SFDVKD. V shed 5 bases, J shed 2 bases, and the junction held 13 bases outside the gene matches. The repertoire was sequenced with immunoSEQ multiplex PCR; TCRdb's copy has only in-frame clones and lacks some. The sample lists over 70,000 clones, approximately 76% occurring once. The chain combines TRBV24-1 with TRBJ2-2; 7 bases are shared with TRBD1. The source material was peripheral blood. This sequence originates from a man between 65 and 80 years old with acute or convalescent COVID-19. The CDR3: CATSGGGRQGYNTGELFF. The CDR3 DNA is TGTGCCACCAGTGGTGGGGGTCGACAGGGCTATAACACCGGGGAGCTGTTTTTT.